This TCR beta chain appears in the sequencing data of a study of naive and memory T cell subsets. This CDR3 has 17 amino acids. The germline V gene has CDR1 MNHEY and CDR2 SVGEGT. Four PCR rounds used nested alpha and beta constant region primers plus the SP2 primer. Alpha and beta constant region primers primed reverse transcription for blood and skin samples. TCRdb redid the calling of the 5' RACE reads with MiXCR, one entry per CDR3 protein. The table shows about 62,000 distinct CDR3 sequences, with around 8% occurring only once. Ten or more counts support this clonotype. One end of the junction is discordant with germline, which a read error may explain. The library had UMIs added by 3' ligation of an oligonucleotide to TCR cDNA. Whole-blood samples were less than 3 ml of peripheral blood from healthy adult volunteers. Cells were not sorted; total RNA input targeted about 1 to 1000 ng.

The receptor's source is a female donor in good health. The chain combines TRBV6-2 or TRBV6-3 with TRBJ2-1; the match to TRBD2 covers 8 bases. The CDR3 spells CASSYSPPAGVIRSSIF. CDR3 nucleotides: TGTGCCAGCAGTTACTCCCCCCCAGCGGGAGTGATCAGATCCTCGATCTTC.